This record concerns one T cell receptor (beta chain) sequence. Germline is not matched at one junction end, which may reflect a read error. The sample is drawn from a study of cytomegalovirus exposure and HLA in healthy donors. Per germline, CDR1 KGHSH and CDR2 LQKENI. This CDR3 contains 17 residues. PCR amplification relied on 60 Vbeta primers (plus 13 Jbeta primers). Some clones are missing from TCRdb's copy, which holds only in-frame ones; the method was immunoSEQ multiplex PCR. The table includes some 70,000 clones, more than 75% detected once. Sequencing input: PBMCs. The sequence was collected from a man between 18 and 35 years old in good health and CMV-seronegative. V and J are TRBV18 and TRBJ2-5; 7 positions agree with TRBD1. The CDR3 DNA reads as TGTGGCAGCTCACCAAGGGTCCAACAGGGGTTCGTTGAGACCCAGTACTTC. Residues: CGSSPRVQQGFVETQYF.